The 5 T cell receptor beta chains in this list originate from one sample, sequenced in a study of glioma-infiltrating T cells. Amplification of TCR alpha and beta CDR3 regions from RNA used iRepertoire nested multiplex PCR. A single record per CDR3 protein comes from TCRdb applying MiXCR to the multiplex PCR reads. The top ten hold roughly a fifth of the sample, which has fewer than 200,000 distinct CDR3 sequences, 32% seen once. Sequences were obtained from glioma tissue, nonneoplastic brain tissue, or PBMCs (not recorded which). Receptors were obtained from a human donor with low-grade glioma or glioblastoma, undergoing nonglioma brain surgery, or in good health (not recorded which).

A word on this clonotype: This sequence may be a read error, since a much larger clone differs from it by one base. This rearrangement joins TRBV3-1 to TRBJ2-3; D is undetermined. Germline V lookup: CDR1 LGHDT, CDR2 YNNKEL (reference sequence). The CDR3 has 16 amino acids. The CDR3 DNA sequence: TGTGCCAGCAGCCAAGGCCGGAGACAACTCACAGATAGGCAGTATTTT. This translates into CASSQGRRQLTDRQYF.

In its sample, this clonotype was seen many times. The gene calls are TRBV7-6 and TRBJ2-3; 11 bases align to TRBD2. Per the germline V gene, CDR1 is SGHVS and CDR2 is FNYEAQ. The V gene end was trimmed by 1 base and the J gene end by 7 bases; junction bases not matched to a gene: 7. The CDR3 extends over 16 amino acids. The DNA for the CDR3 is TGTGCCAGCAGCTTAGATCGGGGACTAGCGGAGCATACGCAGTATTTT. It specifies CASSLDRGLAEHTQYF.

This clonotype was detected many times. The DNA for the CDR3 is TGTGCCAGCAGTTTAGTGCGGACTAGCGGGATTAACGAGCAGTACTTC. The encoded protein is CASSLVRTSGINEQYF. V is TRBV12-3 or TRBV12-4 and J is TRBJ2-7; 12 bases are a match to TRBD2. CDR3 length: 16 amino acids. After removal of 1 base from V and 5 bases from J, the junction contained 6 bases not matched to a gene.

This clonotype was counted ten times or more. J is TRBJ1-5 and V is TRBV19, with D unresolved. V lost 5 bases and J lost 4, with 12 bases in between. Germline V gene sequence: CDR1 LNHDA, CDR2 SQIVND (reference sequence). The CDR3 is 14 amino acids. CDR3 DNA: TGTGCCAGTAGTGACGACGGTAAGAATCAGCCCCAGCATTTT. Translation gives CASSDDGKNQPQHF.

The gene calls are TRBV19 and TRBJ1-2; 10 bases align to TRBD1. Germline V gene lookup returns CDR1 LNHDA and CDR2 SQIVND (reference sequence). The length of the CDR3 is 15 residues. After removal of 5 bases from V and 7 bases from J, the junction contained 10 bases not matched to a gene. The CDR3 spells CASSLNRDRGRGYTF. CDR3 sequence (DNA): TGTGCCAGTAGTCTAAACCGGGACAGGGGACGTGGCTACACCTTC.